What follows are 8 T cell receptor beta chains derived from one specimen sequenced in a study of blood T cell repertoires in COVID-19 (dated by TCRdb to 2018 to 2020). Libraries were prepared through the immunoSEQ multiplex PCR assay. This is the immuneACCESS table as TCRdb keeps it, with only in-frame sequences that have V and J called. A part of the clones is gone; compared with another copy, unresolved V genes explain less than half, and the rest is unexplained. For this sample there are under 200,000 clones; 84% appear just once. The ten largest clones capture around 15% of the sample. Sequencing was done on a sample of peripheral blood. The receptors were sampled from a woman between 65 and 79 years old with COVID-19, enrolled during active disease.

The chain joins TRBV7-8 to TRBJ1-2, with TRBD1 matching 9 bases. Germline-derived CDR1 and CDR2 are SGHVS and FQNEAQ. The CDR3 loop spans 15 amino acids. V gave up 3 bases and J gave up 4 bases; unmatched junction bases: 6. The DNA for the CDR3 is TGTGCCAGCAGCTTGGGCGGACAGGGGCTCTATGGCTACACCTTC. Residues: CASSLGGQGLYGYTF.

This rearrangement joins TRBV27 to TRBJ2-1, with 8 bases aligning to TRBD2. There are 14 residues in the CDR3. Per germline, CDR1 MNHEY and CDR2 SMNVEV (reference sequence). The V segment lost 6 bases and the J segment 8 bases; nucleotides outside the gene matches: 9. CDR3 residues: CASSSTSVKDEQFF. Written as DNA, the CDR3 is TGTGCCAGCAGCTCGACTAGCGTAAAGGATGAGCAGTTCTTC.

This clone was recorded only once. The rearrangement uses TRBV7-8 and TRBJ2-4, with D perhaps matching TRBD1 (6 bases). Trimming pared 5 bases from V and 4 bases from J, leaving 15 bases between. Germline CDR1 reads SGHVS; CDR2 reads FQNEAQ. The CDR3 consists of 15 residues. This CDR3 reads CASSVQGTQKNIQYF. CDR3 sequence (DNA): TGTGCCAGCAGCGTACAGGGAACCCAGAAAAACATTCAGTACTTC.

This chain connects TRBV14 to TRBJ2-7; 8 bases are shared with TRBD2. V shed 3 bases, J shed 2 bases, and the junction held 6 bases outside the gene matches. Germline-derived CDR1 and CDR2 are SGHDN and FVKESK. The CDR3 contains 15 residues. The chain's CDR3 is CASSHQRGFTYEQYV. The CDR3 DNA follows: TGTGCCAGCAGCCATCAGCGGGGGTTCACCTACGAGCAGTACGTC.

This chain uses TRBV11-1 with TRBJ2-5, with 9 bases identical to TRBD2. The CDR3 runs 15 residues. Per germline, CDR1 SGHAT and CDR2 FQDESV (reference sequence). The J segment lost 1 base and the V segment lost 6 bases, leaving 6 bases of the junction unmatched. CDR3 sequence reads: CASSRLAVGQETQYF. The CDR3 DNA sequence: TGTGCCAGCAGTCGACTAGCGGTGGGCCAAGAGACCCAGTACTTC.

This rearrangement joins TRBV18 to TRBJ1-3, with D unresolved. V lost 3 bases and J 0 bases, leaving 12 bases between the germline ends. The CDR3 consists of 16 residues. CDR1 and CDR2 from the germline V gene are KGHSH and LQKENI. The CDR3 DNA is TGTGCCAGCTCACCTCTGAACAGTAACTCTGGAAACACCATATATTTT. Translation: CASSPLNSNSGNTIYF.

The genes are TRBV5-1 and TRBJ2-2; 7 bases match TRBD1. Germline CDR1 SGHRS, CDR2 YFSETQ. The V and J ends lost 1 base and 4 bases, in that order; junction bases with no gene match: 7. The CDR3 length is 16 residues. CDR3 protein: CASSLSTGSATGELFF. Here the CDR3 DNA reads TGCGCCAGCAGCTTGTCGACAGGGTCGGCCACCGGGGAGCTGTTTTTT.

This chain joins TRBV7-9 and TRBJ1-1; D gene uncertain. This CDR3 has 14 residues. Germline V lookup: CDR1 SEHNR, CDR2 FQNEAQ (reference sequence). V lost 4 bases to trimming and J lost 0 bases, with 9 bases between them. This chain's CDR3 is CASSWEGVNTEAFF. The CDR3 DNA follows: TGTGCCAGCAGCTGGGAGGGAGTGAACACTGAAGCTTTCTTT.